A single sample is the source of the 30 T cell receptor beta chains below, sequenced in a study of shared clonotypes between healthy human individuals. The protocol was immunoSEQ multiplex PCR, while the TCRdb copy is restricted to in-frame clones and leaves out a portion. This table holds hundreds of thousands of clones, 70% to 80% found once. The sequenced material came from PBMCs. These receptors were collected from a woman aged 35 to 49 in good health. Some clones in this sample may be carry-over from other donors' samples.

The chain joins TRBV21-1 to TRBJ2-1; the table calls TRBD2, which could not be checked here. TRBV21-1 constitutes a pseudogene. The CDR3 sequence is 16 residues long. The CDR3: CASSKALPGGRNEQFF. DNA of the CDR3: TGTGCCAGCAGCAAAGCGCTCCCGGGAGGGAGGAATGAGCAGTTCTTC.

About this clone: This same CDR3 is encoded by further DNA sequences in the sample. V usage is TRBV5-1 and J usage is TRBJ1-1, with D possibly being TRBD1 (6 bases). The germline V gene has CDR1 SGHRS and CDR2 YFSETQ. With 0 bases removed from V and 1 base from J, the gap between germline ends came to 7 bases. The CDR3 covers 14 residues. CDR3 sequence reads: CASSLEGQNTEAFF. CDR3 DNA: TGCGCCAGCAGCTTGGAGGGACAGAACACTGAAGCTTTCTTT.

This chain uses TRBV9 with TRBJ2-2; 8 bases are shared with TRBD2. The CDR3 has 16 amino acids. Looked up from germline, CDR1 is SGDLS and CDR2 is YYNGEE. The J segment lost 5 bases and the V segment lost 0 bases, leaving 6 bases of the junction unmatched. CDR3 sequence (DNA): TGTGCCAGCAGCGTAGAAGCGGGAGACGCGACCGGGGAGCTGTTTTTT. As protein: CASSVEAGDATGELFF.

This clone was picked up a small number of times. J is TRBJ2-7 and V is TRBV11-2, with TRBD2 matching 12 bases. J lost 7 bases, V lost 5 bases, and 6 bases had no gene match. The V gene's germline CDR1 is SGHAT and CDR2 FQNNGV. The CDR3 sequence is 14 residues long. CDR3 amino acids: CASSTLAGGPEQYF. The CDR3 nucleotides read TGTGCCAGCAGCACCCTAGCGGGAGGGCCAGAGCAGTACTTC.

The CDR3 DNA sequence: TGCAGCGTCCAGGACAGGGAAAGTCAGCCCCAGCATTTT. It is translated as CSVQDRESQPQHF. V and J are TRBV29-1 and TRBJ1-5, with TRBD1 matching over 8 bases. Germline V gives CDR1 SQVTM, CDR2 ANQGSEA. The V gene end was trimmed by 6 bases and the J gene end by 6 bases; junction bases not matched to a gene: 7. CDR3 length: 13 residues.

The rearrangement uses TRBV11-2 and TRBJ2-7; the match to TRBD1 covers 9 bases. The CDR3 has 14 amino acids. V gave up 5 bases and J gave up 6 bases; unmatched junction bases: 8. Germline CDR1 SGHAT, CDR2 FQNNGV. CDR3 sequence (DNA): TGTGCCAGCAGCCCCGGGACAGGGCCCTCCGAGCAGTACTTC. The encoded protein is CASSPGTGPSEQYF.

This chain links TRBV18 with TRBJ1-4; TRBD1 agrees at 7 bases. This CDR3 has 14 amino acids. Per germline, CDR1 KGHSH and CDR2 LQKENI. Trimming removed 1 base from V and 6 bases from J; junction bases left unmatched: 2. The CDR3 sequence: CASSPQGADEKLFF. The CDR3 DNA reads TGTGCCAGCTCACCACAGGGGGCGGATGAAAAACTGTTTTTT.

The rearrangement joins TRBV2 to TRBJ2-1, with TRBD2 identical over 11 bases. The germline gives CDR1 SNHLY, CDR2 FYNNEI. The CDR3 is made up of 15 amino acids. V shed 7 bases, J shed 3 bases, and the junction held 5 bases outside the gene matches. In DNA, the CDR3 is TGTGCCAGCACTGGACTAGCGGGTAGCTACAATGAGCAGTTCTTC. Translated, it gives CASTGLAGSYNEQFF.

This rearrangement joins TRBV9 to TRBJ2-3; D may be TRBD2 (5 bases). V shed 0 bases and J shed 2 bases, with 13 bases lying between them. Germline V gene sequence: CDR1 SGDLS, CDR2 YYNGEE. The CDR3 runs 16 residues. The CDR3 here is CASSVDPAELTDTQYF. The DNA for the CDR3 is TGTGCCAGCAGCGTAGACCCAGCGGAGCTCACAGATACGCAGTATTTT.

The rearrangement uses TRBV9 and TRBJ2-3, with TRBD2 identical over 7 bases. Losses at the gene ends were 3 bases for V and 5 bases for J; bases not matched to a gene: 9. The CDR3 spans 15 residues. Germline V gene data show CDR1 as SGDLS and CDR2 as YYNGEE. This CDR3 is CASSALNGGGDTQYF. The CDR3 bases are TGTGCCAGCAGCGCCCTAAATGGGGGGGGAGATACGCAGTATTTT. The variable domain in full, with the rest retrieved from reference TRBV9 and TRBJ2-3, is DSGVTQTPKHLITATGQRVTLRCSPRSGDLSVYWYQQSLDQGLQFLIQYYNGEERAKGNILERFSAQQFPDLHSELNLSSLELGDSALYFCASSALNGGGDTQYFGPGTRLTVL.

The chain recombines TRBV11-3 with TRBJ2-5; TRBD2 might be the D (5 bases). Trimming pared 0 bases from V and 5 bases from J, leaving 13 bases between. This CDR3 region has 15 residues. From germline, CDR1 is SGHNT and CDR2 YENEEA. The CDR3 loop reads CASSLDLEATETQYF. The CDR3 coding sequence is TGTGCCAGCAGCTTAGATCTGGAGGCTACGGAGACCCAGTACTTC.

J is TRBJ1-2 and V is TRBV5-1; tentative D call: TRBD1 (5 bases). V lost 1 base and J lost 5, with 12 bases in between. The CDR3 consists of 14 residues. Per the germline V gene, CDR1 is SGHRS and CDR2 is YFSETQ. CDR3 residues: CASSLRFQGYGYTF. The CDR3 DNA sequence: TGCGCCAGCAGCTTGCGCTTCCAGGGTTATGGCTACACCTTC.

The gene calls are TRBV4-2 and TRBJ2-1; TRBD2 aligns across 10 bases. Germline V gene sequence: CDR1 LGHNA, CDR2 YNFKEQ. This CDR3 spans 16 amino acids. The V segment lost 2 bases and the J segment 4 bases; nucleotides outside the gene matches: 5. As DNA, the CDR3 is TGTGCCAGCAGCCAACCTACTAGCGGGATTTACAATGAGCAGTTCTTC. It specifies CASSQPTSGIYNEQFF.

The chain recombines TRBV6-5 with TRBJ2-1; maybe TRBD1 (5 bases). CDR1 MNHEY and CDR2 SVGAGI come from the germline V gene. V was clipped by 10 bases and J by 1 base, with 14 bases between them. This CDR3 has 14 amino acids. Here the CDR3 reads CATRGRTSYNEQFF. In DNA form, the CDR3 reads TGTGCCACCAGAGGACGGACATCCTACAATGAGCAGTTCTTC.

This chain links TRBV7-8 with TRBJ2-1, with 8 bases identical to TRBD2. Germline V CDR1 and CDR2: SGHVS, FQNEAQ. There are 15 residues in the CDR3. The V and J ends lost 5 bases and 7 bases, in that order; junction bases with no gene match: 10. This CDR3 reads CASSPSGGSWNEQFF. CDR3 sequence (DNA): TGTGCCAGCAGCCCATCGGGGGGGTCCTGGAATGAGCAGTTCTTC.

This chain links TRBV7-9 with TRBJ2-2, with a weak D call TRBD2 (5 bases). CDR3 length: 14 residues. Germline V gene lookup returns CDR1 SEHNR and CDR2 FQNEAQ (reference sequence). Trimming took off 4 bases at V and 4 bases at J, with 10 bases between the two ends. CDR3 sequence reads: CASSWRSFTGELFF. The CDR3 DNA reads as TGTGCCAGCAGCTGGAGGTCCTTCACCGGGGAGCTGTTTTTT. Using reference TRBV7-9 and TRBJ2-2 for the parts outside the CDR3, the full variable domain is DTGVSQNPRHKITKRGQNVTFRCDPISEHNRLYWYRQTLGQGPEFLTYFQNEAQLEKSRLLSDRFSAERPKGSFSTLEIQRTEQGDSAMYLCASSWRSFTGELFFGEGSRLTVL.

This clone came up once. The chain employs TRBV5-1 and TRBJ2-2, with D hard to call. Germline CDR1 is SGHRS and CDR2 is YFSETQ. CDR3 size: 16 residues. V dropped 4 bases and J dropped 0 bases, with 13 bases sitting between them. The CDR3 sequence: CASSPLGFANTGELFF. The CDR3 DNA follows: TGCGCCAGCAGCCCTCTCGGTTTCGCGAACACCGGGGAGCTGTTTTTT.

This clone was picked up one time. The J gene is TRBJ2-1, the V gene TRBV5-1; 15 nucleotides line up with TRBD2. Germline V gene lookup returns CDR1 SGHRS and CDR2 YFSETQ. V gave up 4 bases and J gave up 8 bases; unmatched junction bases: 1. The CDR3 is made up of 14 amino acids. CDR3 coding DNA: TGCGCCAGCAGCCGGACTAGCGGGAGGGATGAGCAGTTCTTC. Residues: CASSRTSGRDEQFF.

The chain combines TRBV6-5 with TRBJ2-3; TRBD1 is a possible D gene (6 bases). This CDR3 contains 14 residues. The ends were cut back, 6 bases at V and 0 bases at J, with 10 bases in the middle. Per the germline V gene, CDR1 is MNHEY and CDR2 is SVGAGI. The CDR3 spells CASRLQGSTDTQYF. CDR3 nucleotides: TGTGCCAGCAGACTACAGGGAAGCACAGATACGCAGTATTTT.

V gene TRBV6-5 combines with J gene TRBJ2-5; D is ambiguous. V lost 0 bases and J 4 bases, leaving 3 bases between the germline ends. Germline CDR1 is MNHEY and CDR2 is SVGAGI. The CDR3 is 12 residues long. CDR3 loop: CASSYSRETQYF. DNA for the CDR3: TGTGCCAGCAGTTACTCGAGAGAGACCCAGTACTTC.

J is TRBJ2-7 and V is TRBV28; D call uncertain. Between the trimmed V and J ends, which lost 3 bases and 2 bases, there was a span of 11 bases. The CDR3 runs 14 residues. The germline CDR1 and CDR2 sequences are MDHEN and SYDVKM. The CDR3 reads CASSLVPQAYEQYF. CDR3 nucleotides: TGTGCCAGCAGTTTGGTCCCCCAGGCCTACGAGCAGTACTTC.

This clone was seen a handful of times. The rearrangement links TRBV30 to TRBJ1-1; D might be TRBD1 (6 bases). Germline values: CDR1 GTSNPN, CDR2 SVGIG (reference sequence). The CDR3 spans 12 residues. V lost 2 bases to trimming and J lost 11 bases, with 15 bases between them. The CDR3 sequence is CAWSRGYGLAFF. Here the CDR3 DNA reads TGTGCCTGGAGTAGGGGGTACGGTCTGGCTTTCTTT. Using reference TRBV30 and TRBJ1-1 for the parts outside the CDR3, the full variable domain is SQTIHQWPATLVQPVGSPLSLECTVEGTSNPNLYWYRQAAGRGLQLLFYSVGIGQISSEVPQNLSASRPQDRQFILSSKKLLLSDSGFYLCAWSRGYGLAFFGQGTRLTVV.

This sequence joins TRBV5-1 and TRBJ2-7; 7 bases align to TRBD1. Germline CDR1 SGHRS, CDR2 YFSETQ. J was trimmed by 0 bases and V by 4 bases; bases with no gene match: 7. The CDR3 spans 15 residues. CDR3 protein: CASSNGQVYSYEQYF. In DNA, the CDR3 is TGCGCCAGCAGCAACGGACAGGTTTACTCCTACGAGCAGTACTTC.

The J gene is TRBJ2-7, the V gene TRBV19; D not resolved. V dropped 7 bases and J dropped 6 bases, with 16 bases sitting between them. This CDR3 has 13 residues. Germline lookup yields CDR1 LNHDA and CDR2 SQIVND (reference sequence). The CDR3 coding sequence is TGTGCCAGTACCCAGGTGGGTCCCCTCGAGCAGTACTTC. Protein: CASTQVGPLEQYF. Full variable domain (remainder filled in from reference TRBV19 and TRBJ2-7): DGGITQSPKYLFRKEGQNVTLSCEQNLNHDAMYWYRQDPGQGLRLIYYSQIVNDFQKGDIAEGYSVSREKKESFPLTVTSAQKNPTAFYLCASTQVGPLEQYFGPGTRLTVT.

Only a few counts were recorded for this clone. The rearrangement joins TRBV5-4 to TRBJ2-1, with a tentative D call TRBD1 (6 bases). Germline assignment: CDR1 SGHNT and CDR2 YYREEE (reference sequence). CDR3 length equals 12 residues. V dropped 3 bases and J dropped 7 bases, with 8 bases sitting between them. CDR3 sequence reads: CASSSDRNEQFF. CDR3 in DNA: TGTGCCAGCAGCTCTGACAGGAATGAGCAGTTCTTC.

V is TRBV6-5 and J is TRBJ2-7; weak D call: TRBD1 (5 bases). The CDR3 is 11 residues long. With 4 bases removed from V and 6 bases from J, the gap between germline ends came to 7 bases. CDR1 is MNHEY and CDR2 is SVGAGI in the germline V gene. The CDR3 sequence is CASSSGFEQYF. In DNA, the CDR3 is TGTGCCAGCAGTTCAGGGTTCGAGCAGTACTTC.

V usage is TRBV14 and J usage is TRBJ2-7; weak D call: TRBD1 (6 bases). There are 12 residues in the CDR3. The germline V gene has CDR1 SGHDN and CDR2 FVKESK. Trimming pared 4 bases from V and 6 bases from J, leaving 10 bases between. The CDR3: CASSLNRVEQYF. As DNA, the CDR3 is TGTGCCAGCAGCCTAAACAGGGTCGAGCAGTACTTC.

A word on this clone: This may come from a read error, since a much larger clone is one base off. At the DNA level, this CDR3 is encoded by other sequences in the same sample as well. The chain carries TRBV9 and TRBJ2-1; 7 nucleotides match TRBD2. The CDR3 has 15 residues. V shed 0 bases and J 2 bases; nucleotides not matched to a gene: 2. Germline loops: CDR1 SGDLS, CDR2 YYNGEE. DNA of the CDR3: TGTGCCAGCAGCGTAGCGGGAGGACCCTACAATGAGCAGTTCTTC. Protein sequence: CASSVAGGPYNEQFF.

Written as DNA, the CDR3 is TGCGCCAGCAGCCAAGAGAGGGGGACAGGGGAAGAGCAGTACTTC. It yields the protein CASSQERGTGEEQYF. The V gene is TRBV4-1, the J gene TRBJ2-7; 10 bases line up with TRBD1. This CDR3 region has 15 residues. After removal of 0 bases from V and 7 bases from J, the junction contained 6 bases not matched to a gene. Germline V gene lookup returns CDR1 MGHRA and CDR2 YSYEKL.

The chain recombines TRBV11-2 with TRBJ2-3; 10 bases are a match to TRBD2. This CDR3 spans 15 amino acids. Trimming removed 5 bases from V and 6 bases from J; junction bases left unmatched: 8. Germline-derived CDR1 and CDR2 are SGHAT and FQNNGV. The CDR3 sequence is CASSLLAGRVDTQYF. As DNA, the CDR3 is TGTGCCAGCAGCCTACTAGCGGGGAGAGTTGATACGCAGTATTTT. Together with reference TRBV11-2 and TRBJ2-3, the CDR3 gives the full variable domain: EAGVAQSPRYKIIEKRQSVAFWCNPISGHATLYWYQQILGQGPKLLIQFQNNGVVDDSQLPKDRFSAERLKGVDSTLKIQPAKLEDSAVYLCASSLLAGRVDTQYFGPGTRLTVL.